This entry concerns a single TCR beta chain. Which antigen it targets is not known. Qualities for individual bases were not recorded, and no much larger clone is one base off. V gives up 0 bases and J gives up 5 bases, and the segment between their germline ends measures 6 bases. The CDR3 runs 13 amino acids, cysteine and phenylalanine included. Left in the record is the CDR3 DNA by itself, 39 bases read in frame from the first base. CDR1 and CDR2 are drawn from the germline V gene (reference sequence): SGHNT, YYREEE. The trial excluded patients who had a history of autoimmune disease or who were on systemic immunosuppression. Peripheral blood for TCR sequencing was drawn from every dose cohort at baseline, at cycle 4 day 1 and at cycle 7 day 1. Samples came from an open-label, multicenter, first-in-human phase I dose-escalation trial of ivuxolimab. Adults with locally advanced or metastatic head and neck squamous cell, hepatocellular, melanoma or renal cell carcinoma were enrolled in the trial. Before TCR sequencing, CD4+ and CD8+ T cells were separately sorted from peripheral blood.

The data originate from a study of OX40 agonist ivuxolimab in advanced cancers. Regarding the study in general: Ivuxolimab was a fully human IgG2 agonistic monoclonal antibody targeting the costimulatory receptor OX40 (CD134). Intravenous ivuxolimab was administered to patients every 2 weeks at six dose levels: 0.01, 0.1, 0.3, 1.5, 3 and 10 mg/kg. Of the 50 or so patients in dose escalation, about 20 had hepatocellular carcinoma, some 15 had melanoma, 9 had renal cell carcinoma and 9 had head and neck cancer. In the dose-escalation cohort, 82.7% of patients were male, and the mean age was around 60 years, with a range of roughly 20 to 80. Prior anti-PD-1, anti-PD-L1 or anti-CTLA-4 therapy was permitted, and approximately 40% of dose-escalation patients had received checkpoint inhibitors. Partial responses occurred in three dose-escalation patients, of whom one had hepatocellular carcinoma and two had cutaneous melanoma. The point of sequencing TCRbeta in the periphery was to test whether ivuxolimab changed TCR sequence diversity and drove clonal T-cell expansion. The paper covers the monotherapy dose-escalation part of the phase I ivuxolimab trial, which included N ≈ 50 patients.

To sequence the TCRbeta CDR3 region, genomic DNA was isolated from the sorted cells. The immunoSEQ Assay was used to sequence the TCRbeta CDR3 regions. This is the immuneACCESS table as TCRdb keeps it, with only in-frame sequences that have V and J called. A part of the clones is gone; compared with another copy, unresolved V genes explain less than half, and the rest is unexplained. The sample profile shows approximately 59,000 clones; about 85% of them were found once. The top ten hold about 0.8% of the sample. What the research found in general, with its limitations: In partial responders in the 0.1-3.0 mg/kg groups, normalized peripheral clonal expansion was found to be among the lowest, especially among CD8+ T cells. At doses of 0.1 to 3.0 mg/kg, clonal expansion of both CD4+ and CD8+ blood T cells was observed from baseline to week 6. After ivuxolimab, CD8+ T cells had more expanded clones than CD4+ T cells on average. The antigen specificity of the clonally expanded peripheral T cells was not determined. Low levels of normalized T-cell clonal expansion were also shown by some nonresponding patients.

The chain links TRBV5-4 with TRBJ2-1; the D gene remains uncertain. The receptor comes from an adult with an advanced solid tumor such as melanoma, head and neck, liver or kidney cancer. This specimen was CD4+ or CD8+ T cells sorted from blood, taken in a trial of the OX40 agonist ivuxolimab. In nucleotides, the sequence is TGTGCCAGCAGCTTGGAGGTCCACAATGAGCAGTTCTTC. Its protein product is CASSLEVHNEQFF.